This is a list of T cell receptor beta chains from one sample in a study of CD8 T cells in Susac syndrome. TCRdb reprocessed the immunoSEQ multiplex PCR reads with MiXCR, giving one entry per CDR3 protein. The table shows 85,000 to 95,000 distinct CDR3 sequences, with around 94% occurring only once. The sample was CD4+ T cells from PBMCs. The receptors were sampled from a human donor with Susac syndrome. CDR3s include the opening cysteine and the closing phenylalanine or tryptophan. The D gene is left open where the match is weak. Only some rows state a clone size, as once, few, many or a class for expanded clones.

>NA|TRBD2|TRBV7-9|TRBJ2-3
TGTGCCAGCAGTATTACTAGCGGCCTCACAGATACGCAGTATTTT
CASSITSGLTDTQYF
>NA|TRBD1|TRBV9|TRBJ1-6
TGTGCCAGCAGCTTCGAACAGGGGCGAGATTCACCCCTCCACTTT
CASSFEQGRDSPLHF
>NA|TRBD1|TRBV12-3/TRBV12-4|TRBJ1-2
TGTGCCAGCAGTTTAGAGGGGGCTACCTATGGCTACACCTTC
CASSLEGATYGYTF
>NA|NA|TRBV29-1|TRBJ2-7
TGCAGCGTTGAAAGAAGCGAGGGCGAGCAGTACTTC
CSVERSEGEQYF
>NA|NA|TRBV5-6|TRBJ1-6
TGTGCCAGCGGCGTGGCCAGGTATAATTCACCCCTCCACTTT
CASGVARYNSPLHF
>NA|NA|TRBV5-6|TRBJ1-5
TGTGCCAGCAGCTTGCAGCAGCAGCCCCAGCATTTT
CASSLQQQPQHF
>NA|TRBD1|TRBV12-3/TRBV12-4|TRBJ1-1
TGTGCCAGCAATAAGGGGGCAGGGAGGTCTTTCTTT
CASNKGAGRSFF
>NA|NA|TRBV7-9|TRBJ2-3
TGTGCCAGCAGCACTCTGCAGGGGCATACGCAGTATTTT
CASSTLQGHTQYF
>NA|NA|TRBV20-1|TRBJ1-4
TGCAGTGCTAGGTATCAGAGACAGGATAATGAAAAACTGTTTTTT
CSARYQRQDNEKLFF
>NA|NA|TRBV29-1|TRBJ2-5
TGCAGCGTTGGCCCGGGGCCTCAAGAGACCCAGTACTTC
CSVGPGPQETQYF
>NA|NA|TRBV12-3/TRBV12-4|TRBJ1-1
TGTGCCACCACAGGCACTGAAGCTTTCTTT
CATTGTEAFF
>NA|TRBD1|TRBV20-1|TRBJ2-3
TGCAGTGCTCCTCAGGGGGCGAGCACAGATACGCAGTATTTT
CSAPQGASTDTQYF
>NA|NA|TRBV6-5|TRBJ1-6
TGTGCCAGCAGGGCTATGGGGAATTCACCCCTCCACTTT
CASRAMGNSPLHF
>NA|NA|TRBV2|TRBJ2-7
TGTGCCAGCAGGTACCTTCGGGGGGCGCGGGACGAGCAGTACTTC
CASRYLRGARDEQYF
>NA|NA|TRBV29-1|TRBJ1-2
TGCAGCGTACTCGACGGGGGGCGTAGGGGCTACACCTTC
CSVLDGGRRGYTF
>NA|NA|TRBV20-1|TRBJ2-7
TGCAGTGCTCCACCCGGTTTAGCGACGGACGAGCAGTACTTC
CSAPPGLATDEQYF
>once|NA|TRBV3-1|TRBJ2-5
TGTGCCAGCAGCCAAGGAACGGGCCAAGAGACCCAGTACTTC
CASSQGTGQETQYF
>NA|NA|TRBV12-3/TRBV12-4|TRBJ1-5
TGTGCCAGCAGCCGTCTCAGGGAAACCAATCAGCCCCAGCATTTT
CASSRLRETNQPQHF
>NA|NA|TRBV18|TRBJ2-3
TGTGCCAGCTCACCGGCGGCAGATACGCAGTATTTT
CASSPAADTQYF
>NA|TRBD2|TRBV7-9|TRBJ2-7
TGTGCCAGCAGCACCTACCGACTAGCGGGGGGAGAGCAGTACTTC
CASSTYRLAGGEQYF
>NA|NA|TRBV20-1|TRBJ2-3
TGCAGTGCTAGAGTTACGGGAATCACAGATACGCAGTATTTT
CSARVTGITDTQYF
>NA|TRBD1|TRBV5-6|TRBJ2-7
TGTGCCAGCAGCCGAGGACAGGGTCCCTCCTACGAGCAGTACTTC
CASSRGQGPSYEQYF
>NA|NA|TRBV3-1|TRBJ2-3
TGTGCCAGCAGCCCCCACGGACTCTCCGCAGATACGCAGTATTTT
CASSPHGLSADTQYF
>NA|TRBD1|TRBV12-3/TRBV12-4|TRBJ2-3
TGTGCCAGCAGTCCAGGGGGCGCAGTAGGAACAGATACGCAGTATTTT
CASSPGGAVGTDTQYF
>NA|NA|TRBV11-2|TRBJ1-2
TGTGCCAGCAGCTTAGATCGGCAATTCTATGGCTACACCTTC
CASSLDRQFYGYTF
>few|NA|TRBV7-3|TRBJ2-3
TGTGCCAGCAGCTCCGGGACCCAGGAAAAGCCGTATTTT
CASSSGTQEKPYF
>NA|TRBD1|TRBV18|TRBJ2-3
TGTGCCAGCTCATCGGGGACAGGGGGTTCAGATACGCAGTATTTT
CASSSGTGGSDTQYF
>NA|NA|TRBV30|TRBJ2-5
TGTGCCTGGAGTGCCTCGGGGGTCGGAGAGACCCAGTACTTC
CAWSASGVGETQYF
>NA|TRBD1|TRBV5-6|TRBJ2-5
TGTGCCAGCAGCGGGACAGGGTTGAGCCAAGAGACCCAGTACTTC
CASSGTGLSQETQYF
>NA|NA|TRBV28|TRBJ1-5
TGTGCCAGCAGCTCTCGGGGAAAAGGGTTCCAGCCCCAGCATTTT
CASSSRGKGFQPQHF
>NA|NA|TRBV29-1|TRBJ2-5
TGCAGCGTTGTGTGGGGGCAGGCGACCCAGTACTTC
CSVVWGQATQYF
>NA|NA|TRBV29-1|TRBJ2-3
TGCAGCGTTGAGTCGGGCAGCCGCACAGATACGCAGTATTTT
CSVESGSRTDTQYF
>NA|NA|TRBV30|TRBJ2-1
TGTGCCCGGACTGCCTACAATGAGCAGTTCTTC
CARTAYNEQFF
>NA|NA|TRBV27|TRBJ1-5
TGTGCCAGCAGTGCGGGTCCGGGTCAGCCCCAGCATTTT
CASSAGPGQPQHF
>NA|TRBD1|TRBV6-5|TRBJ2-3
TGTGCCACCACAGGGGACAGGGGCACAGATACGCAGTATTTT
CATTGDRGTDTQYF
>NA|NA|TRBV6-6|TRBJ2-5
TGTGCCAGCAGTTACTCGGAGGTCCCAGAGACCCAGTACTTC
CASSYSEVPETQYF
>NA|NA|TRBV30|TRBJ1-4
TGTGCCTGGAGTTCGGGCCGTAATGAAAAACTGTTTTTT
CAWSSGRNEKLFF
>NA|NA|TRBV4-1|TRBJ1-5
TGCGCCAGCAGCCAAGGCTGGTCCAGCAATCAGCCCCAGCATTTT
CASSQGWSSNQPQHF
>NA|NA|TRBV30|TRBJ1-6
TGTGCCTGGAGTGAGGGGACCAATTCACCCCTCCACTTT
CAWSEGTNSPLHF
>NA|TRBD1|TRBV5-4|TRBJ2-5
TGTGCCAGCAGCTTGCCAGGGACAGTACAGACCCAGTACTTC
CASSLPGTVQTQYF
>few|NA|TRBV19|TRBJ2-1
TGTGCCAGTAGTAGGGGTACTGAGCAGTTCTTC
CASSRGTEQFF
>NA|NA|TRBV24-1|TRBJ2-3
TGTGCCACCAGCCCCCCGGGACTCCCCGAAACGCAGTATTTT
CATSPPGLPETQYF
>NA|NA|TRBV20-1|TRBJ2-3
TGCAGTGCTCGCCCAGCGAGAAGCACAGATACGCAGTATTTT
CSARPARSTDTQYF
>NA|TRBD2|TRBV9|TRBJ2-3
TGTGCCAGCAAGGGGGGCGGGGGGAACACAGATACGCAGTATTTT
CASKGGGGNTDTQYF
>NA|TRBD1|TRBV7-2|TRBJ2-7
TGTGCCAGCAGCTCCAACAGGGGTGGGACCTACGAGCAGTACTTC
CASSSNRGGTYEQYF
>NA|NA|TRBV6-5|TRBJ2-5
TGTGCCAGCAGTTACTCGAGGGGCGGGATGACCCAGTACTTC
CASSYSRGGMTQYF
>NA|TRBD1|TRBV5-6|TRBJ2-1
TGTGCCACCAGAAGACAGGGGAATCATGAGCAGTTCTTC
CATRRQGNHEQFF
>NA|NA|TRBV5-8|TRBJ2-2
TGTGCCAGCAGTTATGGACGGTACACCGGGGAGCTGTTTTTT
CASSYGRYTGELFF
>NA|TRBD2|TRBV20-1|TRBJ2-5
TGCAGTGCCCCAACTAGCGGGGGGGCAGCAGAGACCCAGTACTTC
CSAPTSGGAAETQYF
>NA|NA|TRBV5-1|TRBJ1-6
TGCGCCAGCAGCTCCGAGCCCCGGGGGTCGCCCCTCCACTTT
CASSSEPRGSPLHF
>NA|NA|TRBV5-1|TRBJ1-5
TGCGCCAGCAGCTTGGATCAGGAAGGACAGCCCCAGCATTTT
CASSLDQEGQPQHF
>NA|NA|TRBV5-1|TRBJ2-5
TGCGCCAGCAGCTTGCAAGTACCTTCAGAGACCCAGTACTTC
CASSLQVPSETQYF